Each of the 25 T cell receptor beta chains below was sequenced from the same sample in a study of T cell repertoires in cytomegalovirus infection. TCRdb reprocessed the reads via MiXCR and lists one record per CDR3 protein. The table lists over 300,000 distinct CDR3 sequences, roughly a sixth of them singletons. The material sequenced was PBMCs. These receptors were collected from a human donor in good health (CMV status not recorded). Some clones in this sample may be carry-over from other donors' samples.

This clonotype was recorded many times. The rearrangement joins TRBV28 to TRBJ2-7, with 9 positions matching TRBD1. The CDR3 sequence is 15 residues long. CDR1 is MDHEN, CDR2 SYDVKM, per germline. V gave up 6 bases and J gave up 5 bases; unmatched junction bases: 11. CDR3 nucleotide sequence: TGTGCCAGCAGCCAAGGTGGGGGACAGGGAAACGAGCAGTACTTC. It encodes CASSQGGGQGNEQYF.

This chain connects TRBV6-6 to TRBJ1-1; a weak D match, TRBD1 (5 bases). The germline CDR1 and CDR2 sequences are MNHNY and SVGAGI (reference sequence). CDR3 length: 17 residues. V was shortened by 5 bases and J by 0 bases, with 19 bases between the two germline ends. In DNA, the CDR3 is TGTGCCAGCAGTCAACGATGGGACTTTCAAATGAACACTGAAGCTTTCTTT. It codes for CASSQRWDFQMNTEAFF.

The CDR3, as DNA: TGTGCCAGCAGCGTCCGACAGGGCAATGAGCAGTTCTTC. Translating gives CASSVRQGNEQFF. J is TRBJ2-1 and V is TRBV9, with 7 nucleotides matching TRBD1. The V segment lost 2 bases and the J segment 6 bases; nucleotides outside the gene matches: 2. The germline V gene has CDR1 SGDLS and CDR2 YYNGEE. The CDR3 is 13 residues long.

In its sample, this clonotype was seen a few times. The gene calls are TRBV4-2 and TRBJ1-6; D remains unclear. The germline gives CDR1 LGHNA, CDR2 YNFKEQ. V lost 0 bases and J 10 bases, leaving 13 bases between the germline ends. CDR3 length: 15 amino acids. The DNA for the CDR3 is TGTGCCAGCAGCCAAGATTTCTATGGGAAATCACCCCTCCACTTT. Translated: CASSQDFYGKSPLHF.

This clonotype was counted a few times. This chain joins TRBV7-8 and TRBJ2-2, with a possible D match to TRBD2 (5 bases). CDR1 is SGHVS and CDR2 is FQNEAQ in the germline V gene. V lost 8 bases and J 1 base, leaving 20 bases between the germline ends. This CDR3 is built from 17 residues. The CDR3 loop is CASVLPGLGKNTGELFF. CDR3 nucleotides: TGTGCCAGCGTTTTGCCGGGGTTGGGAAAGAACACCGGGGAGCTGTTTTTT. The full variable domain, in which reference TRBV7-8 and TRBJ2-2 provide the parts outside the CDR3, is GAGVSQSPRYKVAKRGQDVALRCDPISGHVSLFWYQQALGQGPEFLTYFQNEAQLDKSGLPSDRFFAERPEGSVSTLKIQRTQQEDSAVYLCASVLPGLGKNTGELFFGEGSRLTVL.

This clonotype was observed a handful of times. This chain joins TRBV11-1 and TRBJ1-1; D not resolved. The V and J ends lost 5 bases and 0 bases respectively, with 10 bases between them. Germline V gene lookup returns CDR1 SGHAT and CDR2 FQDESV (reference sequence). The CDR3 totals 14 residues. The CDR3 nucleotides are TGTGCCAGCAGCAACGTCCAGCTGAACACTGAAGCTTTCTTT. Translated: CASSNVQLNTEAFF.

The table lists this clonotype with many counts. The chain links TRBV7-8 to TRBJ2-7; the D is unclear. Germline CDR1 and CDR2: SGHVS and FQNEAQ. The V end was cut by 0 bases, the J end by 6 bases, with 12 bases between. This CDR3 region has 14 residues. The CDR3 nucleotides read TGTGCCAGCAGCTTAGCGCCGGTACGAGGCGAGCAGTACTTC. This codes for CASSLAPVRGEQYF.

This clonotype was found a few times. The V call is TRBV2, the J call TRBJ1-5; 9 bases align to TRBD1. V shed 4 bases and J 16 bases; nucleotides not matched to a gene: 17. The CDR3 contains 15 residues. The germline V gene has CDR1 SNHLY and CDR2 FYNNEI. The CDR3 sequence: CASSGGRTGASSPHF. DNA of the CDR3: TGTGCCAGCAGTGGAGGCCGGACAGGGGCCTCCAGCCCACATTTT.

V gene TRBV19 combines with J gene TRBJ2-5, with a tentative D call TRBD1 (6 bases). Per germline, CDR1 LNHDA and CDR2 SQIVND (reference sequence). The V end lost 5 bases, the J end lost 1 base, and 11 bases lay between the germline ends. The CDR3 is 14 amino acids. CDR3 DNA: TGTGCCAGTAGTCCTCGACAGGTCCAAGAGACCCAGTACTTC. This gives the protein CASSPRQVQETQYF. Looking up the rest from reference TRBV19 and TRBJ2-5 gives the full variable domain: DGGITQSPKYLFRKEGQNVTLSCEQNLNHDAMYWYRQDPGQGLRLIYYSQIVNDFQKGDIAEGYSVSREKKESFPLTVTSAQKNPTAFYLCASSPRQVQETQYFGPGTRLLVL.

The chain combines TRBV28 with TRBJ2-1; perhaps TRBD1 as D (6 bases). Trimming took 4 bases from V and 9 from J, leaving 16 bases between them. CDR3 length equals 14 residues. Germline V gives CDR1 MDHEN, CDR2 SYDVKM. The CDR3 is CASSSGAEGGEQFF. The CDR3 nucleotides are TGTGCCAGCAGTTCAGGGGCTGAAGGGGGTGAGCAGTTCTTC.

This clonotype has more than one count but fewer than ten. This chain links TRBV29-1 with TRBJ1-1; D may be TRBD1 (6 bases). Germline V gives CDR1 SQVTM, CDR2 ANQGSEA. V was pared by 7 bases and J by 0 bases, with 15 bases between. This CDR3 region has 14 residues. The CDR3 here is CSGDFQGLNTEAFF. The CDR3, as DNA: TGCAGCGGTGATTTTCAGGGGCTGAACACTGAAGCTTTCTTT.

This clonotype appeared once. CDR3 protein: CASSLLAYNEQFF. The CDR3 DNA is TGTGCCAGCAGCTTACTAGCTTACAATGAGCAGTTCTTC. This chain joins TRBV7-6 and TRBJ2-1; perhaps TRBD2 as D (5 bases). Trimming cost V 2 bases and J 4 bases, with 6 bases left between them. CDR1 and CDR2 (germline): SGHVS, FNYEAQ. CDR3 length: 13 amino acids.

This clonotype was counted between two and nine times. The chain is built from TRBV7-2 and TRBJ1-3; maybe TRBD1 (6 bases). Germline loops: CDR1 SGHTA, CDR2 FQGNSA. CDR3 length: 15 residues. Trimming left V 5 bases short and J 3 bases short, with 14 bases between. In DNA form, the CDR3 reads TGTGCCAGCAGCCCCCAGGGGATGCGTGGAAACACCATATATTTT. Translated, it gives CASSPQGMRGNTIYF.

This clonotype was detected only a few times. The chain uses TRBV10-3 and TRBJ2-7; no clear D gene. Germline V gene sequence: CDR1 ENHRY, CDR2 SYGVKD. V lost 3 bases, J lost 3 bases, and 12 bases lay in between. The CDR3 sequence is 14 residues long. CDR3 region: CAISDQVTSYEQYF. Written as DNA, the CDR3 is TGTGCCATCAGTGATCAAGTTACGAGCTACGAGCAGTACTTC.

In this sample, this clonotype turned up a few times. The V and J genes are TRBV4-1 and TRBJ1-3, with D perhaps TRBD1 (5 bases). This CDR3 has 19 residues. Germline V gene sequence: CDR1 MGHRA, CDR2 YSYEKL. Trimming cost V 4 bases and J 3 bases, with 25 bases left between them. In DNA form, the CDR3 reads TGCGCCAGCAGCCTATTGAACTACGCCGGGACGACGTATGGAAACACCATATATTTT. Protein sequence: CASSLLNYAGTTYGNTIYF.

V is TRBV5-4 and J is TRBJ1-2; D uncertain. Germline V gene data show CDR1 as SGHNT and CDR2 as YYREEE (reference sequence). The CDR3 sequence is 12 residues long. Deletions cut 0 bases from V and 8 bases from J, with 8 bases between. DNA for the CDR3: TGTGCCAGCAGCTTGGTAGATTTCGGCTACACCTTC. Encoded protein: CASSLVDFGYTF. The complete variable domain, with remaining parts taken from reference TRBV5-4 and TRBJ1-2, reads ETGVTQSPTHLIKTRGQQVTLRCSSQSGHNTVSWYQQALGQGPQFIFQYYREEENGRGNFPPRFSGLQFPNYSSELNVNALELDDSALYLCASSLVDFGYTFGSGTRLTVV.

There are a few counts of this clonotype. This sequence joins TRBV7-9 and TRBJ1-2; D possibly corresponds to TRBD1 (6 bases). The CDR3 runs 16 residues. Per the germline V gene, CDR1 is SEHNR and CDR2 is FQNEAQ (reference sequence). Trimming pared 5 bases from V and 4 bases from J, leaving 20 bases between. This CDR3 reads CASSRGGSGEVYGYTF. In nucleotides, the CDR3 is TGTGCCAGCAGCCGAGGGGGGAGTGGAGAAGTCTATGGCTACACCTTC.

The chain is built from TRBV6-6 and TRBJ1-5; D gene uncertain. Trimming pared 5 bases from V and 5 bases from J, leaving 10 bases between. Germline CDR1 and CDR2: MNHNY and SVGAGI (reference sequence). The CDR3 length is 13 residues. The CDR3 bases are TGTGCCAGCAGTACAACTCACGATCAGCCCCAGCATTTT. Residues: CASSTTHDQPQHF.

The chain links TRBV5-1 to TRBJ2-3, with a possible D match to TRBD2 (7 bases). The V and J ends lost 3 bases and 10 bases respectively, with 21 bases between them. Germline V gene data show CDR1 as SGHRS and CDR2 as YFSETQ. There are 15 residues in the CDR3. CDR3 bases: TGCGCCAGCAGCTCCGGAGCGGGGACACCGGGCTCGCAGTATTTT. This sequence encodes CASSSGAGTPGSQYF.

The chain employs TRBV4-2 and TRBJ2-1, with 13 bases that match TRBD2. The germline V gene has CDR1 LGHNA and CDR2 YNFKEQ. Unmatched junction bases numbered 2, after V lost 2 bases and J lost 4 bases. CDR3 length: 16 amino acids. For the CDR3, the DNA is TGTGCCAGCAGCCAAAGACTAGCGGGGGGTTACAATGAGCAGTTCTTC. As protein: CASSQRLAGGYNEQFF.

This chain links TRBV5-4 with TRBJ1-3, with a tentative D call TRBD1 (5 bases). The CDR3 covers 18 residues. The germline gives CDR1 SGHNT, CDR2 YYREEE (reference sequence). V was clipped by 3 bases and J by 0 bases, with 19 bases between them. CDR3 residues: CASSSAAGDGPSGNTIYF. DNA of the CDR3: TGTGCCAGCAGCTCTGCCGCCGGGGACGGACCCTCTGGAAACACCATATATTTT.

This clonotype was picked up many times. The CDR3 coding sequence is TGTGCCAGCAGCTTAGTTATGTCAGATTTAGACAATGAGCAGTTCTTC. Translated: CASSLVMSDLDNEQFF. The chain is built from TRBV7-2 and TRBJ2-1; D unresolved. Trimming took off 1 base at V and 5 bases at J, with 15 bases between the two ends. Germline values: CDR1 SGHTA, CDR2 FQGNSA. The CDR3 runs 16 residues. Filled out from reference TRBV7-2 and TRBJ2-1, the complete variable domain reads GAGVSQSPSNKVTEKGKDVELRCDPISGHTALYWYRQSLGQGLEFLIYFQGNSAPDKSGLPSDRFSAERTGGSVSTLTIQRTQQEDSAVYLCASSLVMSDLDNEQFFGPGTRLTVL.

A few counts support this clonotype. This chain connects TRBV4-1 to TRBJ2-2, with TRBD1 matching over 7 bases. V shed 3 bases, J shed 3 bases, and the junction held 10 bases outside the gene matches. The CDR3 has 17 residues. Germline V CDR1 and CDR2: MGHRA, YSYEKL. CDR3 loop: CASSQDKTGFHTGELFF. As DNA, the CDR3 is TGCGCCAGCAGCCAGGATAAGACAGGGTTTCACACCGGGGAGCTGTTTTTT.

J is TRBJ2-5 and V is TRBV12-3 or TRBV12-4, with 9 bases aligning to TRBD2. The CDR3 runs 15 residues. With V trimmed by 1 base and J by 5 bases, 5 bases remained unmatched. CDR3: CASSLVAGGRETQYF. For the CDR3, the DNA is TGTGCCAGCAGTTTAGTCGCGGGGGGGCGGGAGACCCAGTACTTC.

This clonotype occurred many times. The V gene is TRBV12-3 or TRBV12-4, the J gene TRBJ2-1, with TRBD2 matching over 7 bases. This CDR3 has 13 amino acids. V shed 3 bases and J 9 bases; nucleotides not matched to a gene: 5. The CDR3 DNA is TGTGCCAGCAGTTTTGGGCTAGCGGCTGAGCAGTTCTTC. Translating gives CASSFGLAAEQFF.